The entry that follows covers one TCR beta chain sequence. This specimen comes from a study of identical twins. This CDR3 is built from 16 residues. Per germline, CDR1 MDHEN and CDR2 SYDVKM. The germline V and J ends were trimmed by 2 bases and 0 bases, with 14 bases remaining between them. TCRdb ran MiXCR on the 5' RACE reads and lists one entry per CDR3 protein. The table lists approximately 620,000 distinct CDR3 sequences, 8.5% to 9% of them singletons, with approximately 0.96% in the top ten. The same sample was also studied in work on yellow fever vaccine responses in identical twins.

V is TRBV28 and J is TRBJ2-7; D tentatively reads TRBD1 or TRBD2 (5 bases each). Sequencing was done on a sample of PBMCs. This clonotype originated in a woman aged 18-29 years in good health. The CDR3 DNA sequence: TGTGCCAGCAGTTTAAGAAGTAGGGACCCCTCCTACGAGCAGTACTTC. The encoded protein is CASSLRSRDPSYEQYF.